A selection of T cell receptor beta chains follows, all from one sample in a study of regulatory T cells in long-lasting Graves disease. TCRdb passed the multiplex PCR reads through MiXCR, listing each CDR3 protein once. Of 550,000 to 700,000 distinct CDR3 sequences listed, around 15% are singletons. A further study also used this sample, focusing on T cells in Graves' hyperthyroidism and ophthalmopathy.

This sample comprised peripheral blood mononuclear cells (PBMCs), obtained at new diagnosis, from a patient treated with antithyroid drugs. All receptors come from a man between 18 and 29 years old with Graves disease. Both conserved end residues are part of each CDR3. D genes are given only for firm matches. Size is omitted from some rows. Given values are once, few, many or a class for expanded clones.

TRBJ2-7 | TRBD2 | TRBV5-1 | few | CASSAGGVNEQYF | TGCGCCAGCTCTGCGGGAGGGGTGAACGAGCAGTACTTC
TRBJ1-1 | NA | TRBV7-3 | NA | CASSSPWGGQNTEAFF | TGTGCCAGCAGCTCACCTTGGGGGGGCCAGAACACTGAAGCTTTCTTT
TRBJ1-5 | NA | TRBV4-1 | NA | CASSQVSGAGQPQHF | TGCGCCAGCAGCCAAGTCTCTGGGGCGGGTCAGCCCCAGCATTTT
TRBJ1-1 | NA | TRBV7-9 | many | CASSGEQLNTEAFF | TGTGCCAGCAGCGGGGAACAGTTGAACACTGAAGCTTTCTTT
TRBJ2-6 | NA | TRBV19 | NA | CASRGRVHSGANVLTF | TGTGCCAGTAGGGGCAGGGTTCACTCTGGGGCCAACGTCCTGACTTTC
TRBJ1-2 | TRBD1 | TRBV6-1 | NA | CASSTGADYGYTF | TGTGCCAGCAGCACAGGGGCCGACTATGGCTACACCTTC
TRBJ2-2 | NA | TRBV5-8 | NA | CASTSQGIGELFF | TGTGCCAGCACCTCCCAGGGGATCGGGGAGCTGTTTTTT
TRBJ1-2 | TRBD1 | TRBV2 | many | CASSDSDRGRSWGYTF | TGTGCCAGCAGTGATAGTGACAGGGGGCGATCATGGGGCTACACCTTC
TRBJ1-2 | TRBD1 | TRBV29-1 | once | CSESRQGAIYGYTF | TGCAGCGAGAGCCGACAGGGGGCAATCTATGGCTACACCTTC
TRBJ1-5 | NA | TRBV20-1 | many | CSAPGQPNQPQHF | TGCAGTGCCCCCGGACAGCCTAATCAGCCCCAGCATTTT
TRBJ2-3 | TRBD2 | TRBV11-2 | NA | CASSHEGLAGGPPTDTQYF | TGTGCCAGCAGCCATGAGGGACTAGCGGGAGGTCCCCCCACAGATACGCAGTATTTT
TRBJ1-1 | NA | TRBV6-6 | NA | CASSYSGGGTEAFF | TGTGCCAGCAGTTACTCGGGGGGTGGCACTGAAGCTTTCTTT
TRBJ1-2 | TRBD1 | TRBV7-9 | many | CASSYKTGWDGYTF | TGTGCCAGCAGCTATAAGACAGGGTGGGATGGCTACACCTTC
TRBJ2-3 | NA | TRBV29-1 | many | CSVGLAADTQYF | TGCAGCGTTGGGTTAGCGGCAGATACGCAGTATTTT